Below, one T cell receptor beta chain is given with its context. The clone's antigen remains unknown. Nothing much larger sits one base from this clone, and base qualities are not available. The entry originates in a study of CD8+ T cells in alopecia areata (dated by TCRdb to between 2018 and 2020). Regarding the study in general: Treated patients were enrolled in an open-label pilot trial of oral tofacitinib at 5 to 10 mg twice daily for moderate-to-severe alopecia areata. Scalp clonality was compared among normal scalp (n=4), patchy alopecia areata scalp (n=8), and alopecia totalis/universalis scalp (n=8). Biopsies were taken from tofacitinib-treated patients at baseline and again at 4 and 24 weeks into treatment, and several of those patients also had a later scalp biopsy. Patients stayed on tofacitinib for 6 to 18 months and then had 6 months of follow-up off drug so that delayed response and recurrence could be assessed. RNA was extracted with the PAXgene miRNA kit for fixed scalp, the miRNeasy kit for PBMCs, and the RNeasy kit for mouse skin. The study used high-throughput TCRbeta sequencing to examine T cell clonal expansion in alopecia areata, in both the C3H/HeJ mouse model and human patients. The SALT score, which quantifies the percentage of affected scalp surface area, was used to measure disease severity in treated patients. TCRbeta CDR3 regions were amplified by immunoSEQ multiplex PCR with 35 Vbeta forward and 13 Jbeta reverse primers. On the human side, TCRbeta sequencing was run on scalp tissue and on sorted CD4+ and CD8+ peripheral blood T cells from healthy controls and from alopecia areata patients with either patchy or totalis/universalis disease. Summary of the overall study and its limitations: Resident alphabeta T cells in normal human skin are also sequenced, complicating scalp TCR repertoire analysis, unlike mouse skin dominated by gammadelta T cells. During tofacitinib treatment, many expanded lesional clones stuck around in both scalp and blood, and this persistence may partly explain why relapse happens after treatment is stopped. Because the treated cohort was small and had only one nonresponder, larger studies are needed to examine links between baseline CD8+ expansion and response. Compared with mice, TCR sequences shared between patients were less clear, possibly partly because of HLA diversity across the patient population. Compared with normal scalp, lesional scalp had higher clonality and more expanded CD8+ clones, particularly in alopecia totalis/universalis, a pattern that suggests antigenic drive. Tofacitinib significantly lowered scalp clonality and the number of expanded CD8+ clones among the top 100 scalp clones.

Library preparation employed the immunoSEQ multiplex PCR assay. For TCR sequencing, RNA was extracted from every sample and reverse transcribed into cDNA to serve as template. First-strand cDNA was synthesized with SuperScript III using a 2:1 mix of oligo-dT and random hexamers. A synthetic immune receptor repertoire was used to measure amplification bias, and any remaining bias was corrected computationally. On the authors' methods: After raw reads were preprocessed to remove errors, the CDR3 was defined following IMGT conventions as running from the conserved cysteine to phenylalanine. Clonality was computed by normalizing Shannon entropy by log2 of the number of productive unique TCRs and subtracting the result from 1. CD4 or CD8 identity of scalp clones was inferred by cross-referencing scalp TCRbeta sequences with sorted blood CD4 and CD8 repertoires. This immuneACCESS table, as held by TCRdb, lists in-frame sequences with V and J called but not all clones. Of the missing ones, under half trace to an unresolved V gene in checked studies; the others have no known cause. That table furnishes V, J and clone size, whereas the DNA furnished D and trimming. Present in this sample are approximately 4,300 clones, 65% to 70% of which were seen just once. The ten largest account for approximately 7.5% of the sample.

CDR1 SGHTA and CDR2 FQGNSA are derived from the germline V gene. From V the trimming removes 1 base and from J it removes 4 bases, while the gene matches leave 5 bases of the junction unaccounted for. The CDR3 goes from the cysteine to the phenylalanine over 16 residues. The read is trimmed to its CDR3 DNA, 48 bases read in frame from base 1. The sample's time point label, decoded: 24 weeks on oral tofacitinib. Explained via the paper, the treatment or condition label denotes: oral pan-JAK inhibitor, 5-10 mg twice daily. From alopecia areata patients, peripheral blood was collected along with lesional scalp punch biopsies. Human scalp biopsies went straight into PAXgene tissue containers for immediate fixation.

This clonotype originated in a human donor with alopecia areata. This chain joins TRBV7-2 to TRBJ2-3; TRBD2 agrees with 10 junctional bases. The source material was skin, sampled at week 24, from a patient treated with tofacitinib. The DNA sequence follows: TGTGCCAGCAGCTTAGAGGTGACTAGCGGGCCAGATACGCAGTATTTT. Translated, this is CASSLEVTSGPDTQYF. Extended through the reference TRBV7-2 and TRBJ2-3 proteins, this CDR3 yields the full variable domain: GAGVSQSPSNKVTEKGKDVELRCDPISGHTALYWYRQSLGQGLEFLIYFQGNSAPDKSGLPSDRFSAERTGGSVSTLTIQRTQQEDSAVYLCASSLEVTSGPDTQYFGPGTRLTVL.